Listed here are 16 T cell receptor beta chains from one sample, sequenced in a study of blood T cells in healthy people across ages. A J-beta primer mix and a sample-barcoded 5' primer were used in a second PCR of roughly 6 to 12 cycles. TCRdb reprocessed the 5' RACE reads via MiXCR and lists one record per CDR3 protein. The table shows hundreds of thousands of distinct CDR3 sequences, with roughly three fifths occurring only once. Sequencing was carried out using blood. Receptors originate from a man between 35 and 55 years old in good health.

This clonotype was picked up many times. V is TRBV29-1 and J is TRBJ2-5, with D unresolved. CDR3 length: 11 residues. Per germline, CDR1 SQVTM and CDR2 ANQGSEA. The V end was cut by 4 bases, the J end by 2 bases, with 5 bases between. CDR3 sequence: CSVVPQETQYF. DNA for the CDR3: TGCAGCGTTGTCCCTCAAGAGACCCAGTACTTC.

V is TRBV5-1 and J is TRBJ1-2; TRBD1 matches at 7 bases. The CDR3 is 14 residues long. Trimming took 4 bases from V and 4 from J; bases not matched to a gene: 7. Germline V CDR1 and CDR2: SGHRS, YFSETQ. CDR3 in amino acids: CASSPYRDSYGYTF. The CDR3 coding sequence is TGCGCCAGCAGCCCGTACCGGGACAGCTATGGCTACACCTTC. Using reference TRBV5-1 and TRBJ1-2 for the parts outside the CDR3, the full variable domain is KAGVTQTPRYLIKTRGQQVTLSCSPISGHRSVSWYQQTPGQGLQFLFEYFSETQRNKGNFPGRFSGRQFSNSRSEMNVSTLELGDSALYLCASSPYRDSYGYTFGSGTRLTVV.

The chain couples TRBV9 to TRBJ1-1, with a weak D call TRBD1 (6 bases). The CDR3 is made up of 17 amino acids. CDR1 and CDR2 (germline): SGDLS, YYNGEE. Between the trimmed V and J ends, which lost 0 bases and 0 bases, there was a span of 15 bases. The CDR3 reads CASSVVSRGSMNTEAFF. The CDR3 DNA reads as TGTGCCAGCAGCGTAGTGAGCAGGGGTTCCATGAACACTGAAGCTTTCTTT.

The chain is built from TRBV7-2 and TRBJ2-1; TRBD1 agrees at 7 bases. The V segment lost 4 bases and the J segment 5 bases; nucleotides outside the gene matches: 8. Germline CDR1 reads SGHTA; CDR2 reads FQGNSA. CDR3 size: 15 residues. The CDR3 is CASSYAGTVDNEQFF. The CDR3 DNA is TGTGCCAGCAGCTATGCCGGGACAGTCGACAATGAGCAGTTCTTC.

This clonotype showed up just once. J is TRBJ2-3 and V is TRBV20-1, with TRBD2 identical over 9 bases. V lost 5 bases to trimming and J lost 3 bases; unmatched junction nucleotides: 9. From germline, CDR1 is DFQATT and CDR2 SNEGSKA (reference sequence). The CDR3 contains 15 residues. CDR3 sequence (DNA): TGCAGTGCTGGACGAAGACTAGCGGTGACAGATACGCAGTATTTT. It specifies CSAGRRLAVTDTQYF.

This clonotype has only a few counts. The V gene is TRBV7-2, the J gene TRBJ1-2, with D perhaps TRBD1 (5 bases). The CDR3 is made up of 14 amino acids. The V and J ends lost 0 bases and 4 bases respectively, with 9 bases between them. CDR1 SGHTA and CDR2 FQGNSA come from the germline V gene. The CDR3 coding sequence is TGTGCCAGCAGCTTAGCGGGGGAGGTCTATGGCTACACCTTC. It encodes CASSLAGEVYGYTF.

This clonotype was observed a few times. The V call is TRBV25-1, the J call TRBJ2-2; 9 bases line up with TRBD1. The CDR3 totals 15 residues. Trimming at V came to 11 bases and at J to 1 base, leaving 8 bases not matched to a gene. Germline lookup yields CDR1 MGHDK and CDR2 SYGVNS. The CDR3 DNA reads TGTGCCGCCGCCAGACAGGGGGGGAACACCGGGGAGCTGTTTTTT. Its protein is CAAARQGGNTGELFF.

The CDR3: CASSLEGGRQRETQYF. CDR3 bases: TGTGCCAGCAGCTTAGAGGGCGGGAGGCAGCGAGAGACCCAGTACTTC. The V and J genes are TRBV7-2 and TRBJ2-5; 8 bases line up with TRBD2. V shed 1 base, J shed 4 bases, and the junction held 8 bases outside the gene matches. Per germline, CDR1 SGHTA and CDR2 FQGNSA. The CDR3 contains 16 residues.

This clonotype was seen just once. This chain connects TRBV28 to TRBJ1-1; no definite D call. The CDR3 has 14 residues. The V gene's germline CDR1 is MDHEN and CDR2 SYDVKM. V shed 6 bases and J shed 0 bases, with 11 bases lying between them. The DNA of the CDR3 is TGTGCCAGCAGCCCGCGCGTGGTGAACACTGAAGCTTTCTTT. It codes for CASSPRVVNTEAFF. Full variable domain (outside the CDR3, taken from reference TRBV28 and TRBJ1-1): DVKVTQSSRYLVKRTGEKVFLECVQDMDHENMFWYRQDPGLGLRLIYFSYDVKMKEKGDIPEGYSVSREKKERFSLILESASTNQTSMYLCASSPRVVNTEAFFGQGTRLTVV.

This clonotype was observed a handful of times. CDR3 sequence reads: CASSAGSTYNEQFF. The CDR3, as DNA: TGCGCCAGCAGTGCCGGGAGTACCTACAATGAGCAGTTCTTC. The chain combines TRBV5-1 with TRBJ2-1; the D gene is possibly TRBD2 (6 bases). This CDR3 comprises 14 residues. V shed 5 bases and J shed 2 bases, with 11 bases lying between them. Per the germline V gene, CDR1 is SGHRS and CDR2 is YFSETQ.

This sequence joins TRBV12-3 or TRBV12-4 and TRBJ1-1; D is uncertain. Between the trimmed V and J ends, which lost 7 bases and 4 bases, there was a span of 16 bases. This CDR3 has 14 residues. CDR3 in amino acids: CASNPSIPGTEAFF. CDR3 coding DNA: TGTGCCAGCAACCCTTCAATACCAGGCACTGAAGCTTTCTTT.

The chain carries TRBV12-3 or TRBV12-4 and TRBJ2-5; 14 positions match TRBD2. This CDR3 has 15 amino acids. The V gene end was trimmed by 6 bases and the J gene end by 3 bases; junction bases not matched to a gene: 3. The CDR3 region is CASSTGLAGEETQYF. CDR3 nucleotides: TGTGCCAGCAGCACGGGACTAGCGGGGGAAGAGACCCAGTACTTC.

The rearrangement joins TRBV6-5 to TRBJ2-1, with 13 bases lining up with TRBD2. CDR1 is MNHEY, CDR2 SVGAGI, per germline. V lost 8 bases and J lost 1; bases outside the gene matches: 8. The CDR3 runs 17 residues. The CDR3 loop reads CASQTSGRFGSYNEQFF. Here the CDR3 DNA reads TGTGCCAGCCAGACTAGCGGGAGGTTCGGTTCCTACAATGAGCAGTTCTTC.

This clonotype was picked up a small number of times. This chain joins TRBV12-5 and TRBJ2-7; D remains unclear. This CDR3 is 16 amino acids long. Trimming took off 6 bases at V and 1 base at J, with 19 bases between the two ends. CDR1 is LGHNT, CDR2 FRNRAP, per germline. CDR3 protein: CASGGGPGSDSYEQYF. The DNA for the CDR3 is TGTGCTAGTGGCGGCGGCCCTGGGTCTGATTCCTACGAGCAGTACTTC. Using reference TRBV12-5 and TRBJ2-7 for the parts outside the CDR3, the full variable domain is DARVTQTPRHKVTEMGQEVTMRCQPILGHNTVFWYRQTMMQGLELLAYFRNRAPLDDSGMPKDRFSAEMPDATLATLKIQPSEPRDSAVYFCASGGGPGSDSYEQYFGPGTRLTVT.

The chain recombines TRBV24-1 with TRBJ2-7; D possibly corresponds to TRBD2 (5 bases). With 5 bases removed from V and 0 bases from J, the gap between germline ends came to 13 bases. Germline V lookup: CDR1 KGHDR, CDR2 SFDVKD. The CDR3 is 15 residues long. CDR3 sequence (DNA): TGTGCCACCAGTGCTGCTGAGGGTTACTCCTACGAGCAGTACTTC. Protein sequence: CATSAAEGYSYEQYF.

This rearrangement joins TRBV6-1 to TRBJ2-5, with a possible D match to TRBD2 (6 bases). The CDR3 loop spans 15 amino acids. CDR1 and CDR2 (germline): MNHNS, SASEGT. Trimming cost V 8 bases and J 2 bases, with 18 bases left between them. The CDR3 nucleotides are TGTGCCAGCTTCGAAGGAGAAGGAGGGCAAGAGACCCAGTACTTC. This gives the protein CASFEGEGGQETQYF.